This is a list of T cell receptor beta chains from one sample in a study of cytomegalovirus exposure and HLA in healthy donors. The protocol was immunoSEQ multiplex PCR, while the TCRdb copy is restricted to in-frame clones and leaves out a portion. The table records fewer than 200,000 clones, 80% of them present only once. Sequences were obtained from PBMCs. The receptors were gathered from a man aged 40-55 years in good health and CMV-seronegative. Each CDR3 is given with its conserved first and last residue. D genes are given only for firm matches. Some rows mark clone size as missing; the rest say once, few, many or name a class of expanded clone.

NA	TRBJ1-6	TRBV2	NA	CAGHRESYNSPLHF	TGTGCCGGACACAGGGAATCCTATAATTCACCCCTCCACTTT
once	TRBJ2-3	TRBV5-1	TRBD1	CASSAGTGRTDTQYF	TGCGCCAGCAGCGCAGGGACAGGGCGCACAGATACGCAGTATTTT
NA	TRBJ1-1	TRBV5-4	NA	CASSLMNTEAFF	TGTGCCAGCAGTCTTATGAACACTGAAGCTTTCTTT
NA	TRBJ2-1	TRBV9	TRBD2	CASSVRGGDNEQFF	TGTGCCAGCAGCGTTCGGGGGGGGGACAATGAGCAGTTCTTC
NA	TRBJ1-1	TRBV19	NA	CATRSRGNTEAFF	TGTGCCACCAGATCCAGGGGGAACACTGAAGCTTTCTTT
NA	TRBJ1-1	TRBV18	TRBD1	CASSPGQVNTEAFF	TGTGCCAGCTCACCCGGACAGGTGAACACTGAAGCTTTCTTT
NA	TRBJ1-1	TRBV29-1	TRBD1	CSVGQGLTEAFF	TGCAGCGTCGGACAGGGGCTAACTGAAGCTTTCTTT
once	TRBJ2-7	TRBV29-1	NA	CSVEMASSYEQYF	TGCAGCGTTGAAATGGCTAGCTCCTACGAGCAGTACTTC
NA	TRBJ1-4	TRBV5-1	NA	CASSLEPTTNEKLFF	TGCGCCAGCAGCTTGGAGCCTACAACTAATGAAAAACTGTTTTTT
NA	TRBJ2-7	TRBV6-6	TRBD1	CASIGQGRYEQYF	TGTGCCAGCATCGGACAGGGGCGCTACGAGCAGTACTTC
few	TRBJ1-2	TRBV4-1	NA	CASSQISQGYGYTF	TGCGCCAGCAGCCAAATCTCACAGGGATATGGCTACACCTTC
few	TRBJ2-7	TRBV2	TRBD1	CASTGEGTGSYEQYF	TGTGCCAGCACCGGTGAGGGGACAGGGTCCTACGAGCAGTACTTC
NA	TRBJ2-1	TRBV6-5	NA	CASSYSLARSYNEQFF	TGTGCCAGCAGTTACTCGCTGGCCCGCTCCTACAATGAGCAGTTCTTC
few	TRBJ1-1	TRBV11-2	NA	CASSSGSMDGNTEAFF	TGTGCCAGCAGCTCGGGGAGTATGGATGGGAACACTGAAGCTTTCTTT
NA	TRBJ1-1	TRBV18	NA	CASCPGGMNTEAFF	TGCGCCAGCTGCCCGGGCGGGATGAACACTGAAGCTTTCTTT
NA	TRBJ2-1	TRBV5-1	TRBD1	CASRGQSTSYNEQFF	TGCGCCAGCCGGGGACAGAGCACTTCCTACAATGAGCAGTTCTTC
NA	TRBJ1-2	TRBV6-1	NA	CASSERTTINYGYTF	TGTGCCAGCAGTGAAAGAACGACAATTAACTATGGCTACACCTTC
NA	TRBJ2-1	TRBV9	NA	CASSVGGTVGRGSYNEQFF	TGTGCCAGCAGCGTAGGAGGGACCGTGGGCAGGGGCTCCTACAATGAGCAGTTCTTC
NA	TRBJ2-3	TRBV7-2	NA	CASSKGTSSTDTQYF	TGTGCCAGCAGCAAAGGGACTTCTAGCACAGATACGCAGTATTTT
NA	TRBJ2-2	TRBV4-2	NA	CASSQGRVTGELFF	TGTGCCAGCAGCCAAGGGAGGGTTACCGGGGAGCTGTTTTTT
NA	TRBJ1-2	TRBV7-8	TRBD1	CASSLVTGGVGYTF	TGTGCCAGCAGCTTAGTTACAGGGGGCGTCGGCTACACCTTC
NA	TRBJ1-5	TRBV7-9	TRBD1	CASSQGQGANQPQHF	TGTGCCAGCAGCCAGGGACAGGGGGCTAATCAGCCCCAGCATTTT
NA	TRBJ2-1	TRBV9	NA	CASSVVGGGPNNEQFF	TGTGCCAGCAGCGTAGTAGGGGGAGGGCCCAACAATGAGCAGTTCTTC
NA	TRBJ2-1	TRBV4-3	TRBD2	CASSQGLAGRNEQFF	TGCGCCAGCAGCCAGGGGTTAGCGGGAAGGAATGAGCAGTTCTTC
few	TRBJ1-2	TRBV7-6	NA	CASSYSSGTPGDYGYTF	TGTGCCAGCAGCTACTCCTCCGGGACTCCCGGCGACTATGGCTACACCTTC
few	TRBJ1-1	TRBV7-2	TRBD1	CASSLARGDRGGYTEAFF	TGTGCCAGCAGCTTAGCAAGGGGGGACAGGGGAGGGTACACTGAAGCTTTCTTT
NA	TRBJ2-1	TRBV7-8	TRBD2	CASSRTSGRLLTSYNEQFF	TGTGCCAGCAGCCGTACGAGCGGGAGGCTCCTGACATCCTACAATGAGCAGTTCTTC
NA	TRBJ2-1	TRBV7-2	NA	CASSLEIGVPYNEQFF	TGTGCCAGCAGCTTAGAGATAGGGGTGCCTTACAATGAGCAGTTCTTC
NA	TRBJ2-7	TRBV6-1	NA	CASSEPRGGVTSYEQYF	TGTGCCAGCAGTGAACCACGGGGTGGGGTTACTTCCTACGAGCAGTACTTC
NA	TRBJ2-1	TRBV30	NA	CAWKDLLHAGSEEEQFF	TGTGCCTGGAAAGATTTACTACACGCTGGGAGCGAGGAGGAGCAGTTCTTC
few	TRBJ2-3	TRBV7-2	NA	CASSLGYPGTQYF	TGTGCCAGCAGCTTGGGCTACCCCGGTACGCAGTATTTT
NA	TRBJ2-7	TRBV7-2	NA	CASSRGTSGPEQYF	TGTGCCAGCAGCCGAGGGACTTCTGGGCCCGAGCAGTACTTC